This T cell receptor beta chain was sequenced during a study of T cell responses to AZD1222 COVID-19 vaccine. A note on this clone: As yet, its antigen is unknown.

Study findings and constraints: White British donors predominated, females outnumbered males, and clonal diversity was possibly underestimated. Repertoire sampling occurred only after the peak T cell response.

There are 16 residues in the CDR3. CDR1 and CDR2 (germline): SEHNR, FQNEAQ (reference sequence). V lost 0 bases and J lost 0, with 6 bases in between. Profiled with immunoSEQ multiplex PCR; TCRdb holds only in-frame clones, not every one. This table has roughly 120,000 clones, 70% to 90% appearing once. The TCR sequence derives from an adult who received the AZD1222 COVID-19 vaccine. The rearrangement uses TRBV7-9 and TRBJ2-6; D gene unclear. The material sequenced was peripheral blood, taken 28 days after the second AZD1222 dose. CDR3 DNA sequence: TGTGCCAGCAGCTTAGCAGAACCCTCTGGGGCCAACGTCCTGACTTTC. Its translation is CASSLAEPSGANVLTF.